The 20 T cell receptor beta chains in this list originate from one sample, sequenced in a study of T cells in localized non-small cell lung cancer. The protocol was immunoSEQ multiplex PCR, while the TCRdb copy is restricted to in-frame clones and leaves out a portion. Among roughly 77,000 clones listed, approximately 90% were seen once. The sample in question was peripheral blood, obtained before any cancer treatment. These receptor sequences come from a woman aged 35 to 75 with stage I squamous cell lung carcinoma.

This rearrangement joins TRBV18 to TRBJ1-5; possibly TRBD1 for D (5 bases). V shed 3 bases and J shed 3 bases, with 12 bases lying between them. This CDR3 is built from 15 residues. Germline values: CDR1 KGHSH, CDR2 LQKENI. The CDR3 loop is CASSPQGESNQPQHF. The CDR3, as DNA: TGTGCCAGCTCACCGCAAGGGGAATCCAATCAGCCCCAGCATTTT. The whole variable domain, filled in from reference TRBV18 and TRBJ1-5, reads NAGVMQNPRHLVRRRGQEARLRCSPMKGHSHVYWYRQLPEEGLKFMVYLQKENIIDESGMPKERFSAEFPKEGPSILRIQQVVRGDSAAYFCASSPQGESNQPQHFGDGTRLSIL.

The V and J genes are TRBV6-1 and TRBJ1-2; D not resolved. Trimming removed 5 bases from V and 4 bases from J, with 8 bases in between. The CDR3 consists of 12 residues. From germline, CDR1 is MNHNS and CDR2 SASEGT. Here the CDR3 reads CASSSTTYGYTF. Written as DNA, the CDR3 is TGTGCCAGCAGTAGTACTACCTATGGCTACACCTTC.

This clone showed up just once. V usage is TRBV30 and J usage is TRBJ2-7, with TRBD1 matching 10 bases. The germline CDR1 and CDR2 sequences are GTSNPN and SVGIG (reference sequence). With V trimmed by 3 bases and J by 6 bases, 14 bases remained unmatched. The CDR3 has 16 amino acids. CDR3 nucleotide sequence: TGTGCCTGGAGGGCCCGGGACAGGGGCGCTCTAACCGAGCAGTACTTC. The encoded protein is CAWRARDRGALTEQYF. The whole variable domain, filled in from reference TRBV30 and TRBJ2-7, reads SQTIHQWPATLVQPVGSPLSLECTVEGTSNPNLYWYRQAAGRGLQLLFYSVGIGQISSEVPQNLSASRPQDRQFILSSKKLLLSDSGFYLCAWRARDRGALTEQYFGPGTRLTVT.

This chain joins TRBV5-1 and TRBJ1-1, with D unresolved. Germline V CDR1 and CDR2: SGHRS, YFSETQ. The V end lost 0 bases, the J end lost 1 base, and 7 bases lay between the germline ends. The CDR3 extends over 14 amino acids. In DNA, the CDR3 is TGCGCCAGCAGCTTGGGACCGGCGAACACTGAAGCTTTCTTT. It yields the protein CASSLGPANTEAFF.

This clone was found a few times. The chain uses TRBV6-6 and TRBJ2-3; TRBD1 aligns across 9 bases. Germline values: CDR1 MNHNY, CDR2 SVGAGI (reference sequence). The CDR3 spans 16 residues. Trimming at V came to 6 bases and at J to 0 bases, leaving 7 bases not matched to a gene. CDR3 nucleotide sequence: TGTGCCAGCAGGGAAAGACAGGGGGTTAGCACAGATACGCAGTATTTT. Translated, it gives CASRERQGVSTDTQYF.

CDR3 nucleotides: TGCGCCAGCAGCTTGACACAAACTAATGAAAAACTGTTTTTT. This encodes CASSLTQTNEKLFF. The chain couples TRBV5-1 to TRBJ1-4; no clear D. CDR3 length equals 14 residues. The germline V gene has CDR1 SGHRS and CDR2 YFSETQ. Trimming shortened V by 1 base and J by 1 base, and 5 bases separated the two germline ends.

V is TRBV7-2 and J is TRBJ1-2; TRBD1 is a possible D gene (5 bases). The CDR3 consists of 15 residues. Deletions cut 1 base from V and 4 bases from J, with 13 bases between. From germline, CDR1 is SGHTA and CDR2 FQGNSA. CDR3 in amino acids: CASSLGVGVGYGYTF. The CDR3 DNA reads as TGTGCCAGCAGCTTAGGTGTAGGGGTTGGCTATGGCTACACCTTC.

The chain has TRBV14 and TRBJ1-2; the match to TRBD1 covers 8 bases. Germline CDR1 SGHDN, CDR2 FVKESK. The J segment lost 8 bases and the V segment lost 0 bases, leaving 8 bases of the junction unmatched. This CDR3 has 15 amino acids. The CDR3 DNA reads TGTGCCAGCAGCCAAGATCTGAGGACAGGGCACGGCTACACCTTC. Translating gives CASSQDLRTGHGYTF.

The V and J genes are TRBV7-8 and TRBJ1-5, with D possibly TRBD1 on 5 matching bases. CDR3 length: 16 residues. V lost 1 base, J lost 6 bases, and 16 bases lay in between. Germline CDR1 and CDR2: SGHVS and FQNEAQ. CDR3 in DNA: TGTGCCAGCAGCTTAGGGGCTGGGGGGGATGTTCAGCCCCAGCATTTT. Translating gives CASSLGAGGDVQPQHF.

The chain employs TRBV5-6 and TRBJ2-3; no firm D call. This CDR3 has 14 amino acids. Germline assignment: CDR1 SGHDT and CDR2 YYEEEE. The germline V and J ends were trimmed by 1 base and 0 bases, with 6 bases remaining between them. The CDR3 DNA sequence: TGTGCCAGCAGCTTGTTCGGGAGCACAGATACGCAGTATTTT. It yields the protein CASSLFGSTDTQYF.

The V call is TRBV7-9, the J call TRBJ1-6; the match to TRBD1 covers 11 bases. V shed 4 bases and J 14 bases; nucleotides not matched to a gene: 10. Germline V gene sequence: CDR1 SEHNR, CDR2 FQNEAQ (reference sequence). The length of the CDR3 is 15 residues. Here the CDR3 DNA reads TGTGCCAGCAGCTCCGGGACAGGGGGACCCGTCACCCTCCACTTT. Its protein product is CASSSGTGGPVTLHF.

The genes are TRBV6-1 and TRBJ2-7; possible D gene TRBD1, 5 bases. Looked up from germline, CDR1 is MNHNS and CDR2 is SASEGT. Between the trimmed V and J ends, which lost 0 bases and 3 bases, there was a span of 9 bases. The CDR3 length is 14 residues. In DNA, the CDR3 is TGTGCCAGCAGTGAAGCGGGCAGGGACTACGAGCAGTACTTC. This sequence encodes CASSEAGRDYEQYF.

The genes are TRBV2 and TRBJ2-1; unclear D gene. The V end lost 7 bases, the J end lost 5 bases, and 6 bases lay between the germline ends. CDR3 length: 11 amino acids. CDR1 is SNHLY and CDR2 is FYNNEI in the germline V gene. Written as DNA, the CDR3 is TGTGCCAGCACCGAGGACAATGAGCAGTTCTTC. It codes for CASTEDNEQFF.

In DNA form, the CDR3 reads TGTGCCAGCAGTCGTCCGAACACCGGGGAGCTGTTTTTT. As protein: CASSRPNTGELFF. The rearrangement links TRBV2 to TRBJ2-2; D uncertain. The germline CDR1 and CDR2 sequences are SNHLY and FYNNEI. This CDR3 comprises 13 residues. Deletions cut 5 bases from V and 0 bases from J, with 4 bases between.

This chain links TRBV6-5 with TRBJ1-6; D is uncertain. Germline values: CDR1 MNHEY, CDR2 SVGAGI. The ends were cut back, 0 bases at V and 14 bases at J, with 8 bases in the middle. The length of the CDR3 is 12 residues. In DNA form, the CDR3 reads TGTGCCAGCAGTTACTCCCCAGTGACCCTCCACTTT. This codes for CASSYSPVTLHF.

The CDR3: CASSMGTTGAQETQYF. CDR3 nucleotides: TGTGCCAGCAGTATGGGGACGACGGGGGCTCAAGAGACCCAGTACTTC. V usage is TRBV6-6 and J usage is TRBJ2-5; tentatively, D is TRBD1 or TRBD2 (6 bases each). The CDR3 length is 16 residues. Trimming took 5 bases from V and 2 from J, leaving 18 bases between them. Germline V lookup: CDR1 MNHNY, CDR2 SVGAGI (reference sequence).

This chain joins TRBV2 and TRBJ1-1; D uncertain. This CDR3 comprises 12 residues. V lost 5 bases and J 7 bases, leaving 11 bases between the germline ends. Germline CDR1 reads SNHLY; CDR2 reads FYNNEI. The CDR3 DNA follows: TGTGCCAGCAGTTGGTGGGCCGGTGAAGCTTTCTTT. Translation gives CASSWWAGEAFF.

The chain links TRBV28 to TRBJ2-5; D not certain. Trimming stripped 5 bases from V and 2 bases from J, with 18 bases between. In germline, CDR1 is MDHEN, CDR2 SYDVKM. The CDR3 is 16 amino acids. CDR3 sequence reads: CASSPPLRAPQETQYF. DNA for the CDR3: TGTGCCAGCAGTCCCCCGTTAAGGGCCCCACAAGAGACCCAGTACTTC.

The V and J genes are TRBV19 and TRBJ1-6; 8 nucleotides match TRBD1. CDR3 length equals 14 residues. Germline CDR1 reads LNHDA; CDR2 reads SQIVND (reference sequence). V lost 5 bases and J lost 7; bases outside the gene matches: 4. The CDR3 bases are TGTGCCAGTAGTGTGACAGGGGAGAATTCACCCCTCCACTTT. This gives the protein CASSVTGENSPLHF.

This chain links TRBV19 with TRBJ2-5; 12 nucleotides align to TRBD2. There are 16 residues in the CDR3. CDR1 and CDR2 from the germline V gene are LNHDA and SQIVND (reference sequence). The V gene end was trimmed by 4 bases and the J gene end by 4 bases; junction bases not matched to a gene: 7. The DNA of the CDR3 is TGTGCCAGTAGTAGGGCTAGCGGGGGGGCGGCAGAGACCCAGTACTTC. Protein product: CASSRASGGAAETQYF.